What follows are 24 T cell receptor beta chains derived from one specimen sequenced in a study of blood T cell repertoires in COVID-19. Profiled with immunoSEQ multiplex PCR; TCRdb holds only in-frame clones, not every one. This sample has hundreds of thousands of clones, with 86% found just once. Sequencing was performed on PBMCs or T cells enriched from blood (not recorded which). The receptors derive from a woman in her forties or fifties who had recovered from COVID-19.

This chain uses TRBV28 with TRBJ2-1; a weak D match, TRBD1 (5 bases). This CDR3 comprises 14 residues. The V end lost 1 base, the J end lost 1 base, and 5 bases lay between the germline ends. Per germline, CDR1 MDHEN and CDR2 SYDVKM. The CDR3 protein is CASSLSGSYNEQFF. The DNA of the CDR3 is TGTGCCAGCAGTTTATCAGGGTCCTACAATGAGCAGTTCTTC. Full variable domain (remainder filled in from reference TRBV28 and TRBJ2-1): DVKVTQSSRYLVKRTGEKVFLECVQDMDHENMFWYRQDPGLGLRLIYFSYDVKMKEKGDIPEGYSVSREKKERFSLILESASTNQTSMYLCASSLSGSYNEQFFGPGTRLTVL.

This chain links TRBV3-1 (or the pseudogene TRBV3-2) with TRBJ2-1; weak D call: TRBD2 (6 bases). The CDR3 runs to 17 residues. Germline lookup yields CDR1 LGHDT and CDR2 YNNKEL (reference sequence). V lost 0 bases, J lost 6 bases, and 18 bases lay in between. The chain's CDR3 is CASSQDQGRERRNEQFF. The CDR3 DNA sequence: TGTGCCAGCAGCCAAGATCAGGGACGGGAGCGTCGCAATGAGCAGTTCTTC.

The chain uses TRBV2 and TRBJ1-2; D is ambiguous. The V and J ends lost 6 bases and 8 bases respectively, with 13 bases between them. The CDR3 has 12 residues. CDR1 and CDR2 from the germline V gene are SNHLY and FYNNEI. CDR3 nucleotides: TGTGCCAGCAGAGCACGAAGGAGGGGCTACACCTTC. This sequence encodes CASRARRRGYTF.

This clone was found a few times. The rearrangement joins TRBV18 to TRBJ1-2, with 7 bases fitting TRBD1. Germline loops: CDR1 KGHSH, CDR2 LQKENI. The CDR3 loop spans 14 amino acids. After removal of 3 bases from V and 7 bases from J, the junction contained 8 bases not matched to a gene. The CDR3, as DNA: TGTGCCAGCTCACCTATACAGGGGTCGTCTGGCTACACCTTC. It codes for CASSPIQGSSGYTF.

The chain combines TRBV7-2 with TRBJ1-1; 9 positions agree with TRBD1. CDR3 size: 14 residues. Germline lookup yields CDR1 SGHTA and CDR2 FQGNSA. With V trimmed by 4 bases and J by 5 bases, 5 bases remained unmatched. CDR3: CASSSQGAWTEAFF. CDR3 DNA: TGTGCCAGCAGCTCACAGGGGGCTTGGACTGAAGCTTTCTTT.

The CDR3 reads CASSIPQGLAGEGGEFF. The CDR3 nucleotides read TGTGCCAGCAGTATCCCCCAGGGACTAGCGGGAGAAGGGGGGGAATTCTTC. The chain carries TRBV28 and TRBJ2-1; 14 positions match TRBD2. Germline CDR1 reads MDHEN; CDR2 reads SYDVKM. J gave up 16 bases and V 5 bases, and 19 bases lay outside the gene matches. The CDR3 loop spans 17 amino acids.

The V call is TRBV4-1, the J call TRBJ1-1; no clear D. The CDR3 is 15 residues long. The germline CDR1 and CDR2 sequences are MGHRA and YSYEKL. V was shortened by 0 bases and J by 6 bases, with 14 bases between the two germline ends. The DNA of the CDR3 is TGCGCCAGCAGCCAAGATCTTGGGCTTTTGGCTGAAGCTTTCTTT. Translating gives CASSQDLGLLAEAFF.

The chain joins TRBV7-8 to TRBJ2-7, with 8 nucleotides matching TRBD2. This CDR3 comprises 14 residues. In germline, CDR1 is SGHVS, CDR2 FQNEAQ. J gave up 6 bases and V 5 bases, and 9 bases lay outside the gene matches. CDR3 sequence: CASSLQREKFEQYF. The CDR3 DNA sequence: TGTGCCAGCAGCCTTCAGCGGGAGAAGTTCGAGCAGTACTTC.

The gene calls are TRBV5-5 and TRBJ1-5, with no clear D. V gave up 4 bases and J gave up 0 bases, with 17 bases separating them. This CDR3 spans 17 amino acids. From germline, CDR1 is SGHKS and CDR2 YYEKEE (reference sequence). This CDR3 is CASSPGGGRYSNQPQHF. CDR3 sequence (DNA): TGTGCCAGCAGCCCGGGAGGCGGTCGATATAGCAATCAGCCCCAGCATTTT.

This clone was found a few times. The rearrangement joins TRBV11-3 to TRBJ2-2, with TRBD2 matching 8 bases. The CDR3 sequence is 15 residues long. The germline gives CDR1 SGHNT, CDR2 YENEEA. V shed 4 bases and J 6 bases; nucleotides not matched to a gene: 7. CDR3: CASSSGGTSPGELFF. The DNA for the CDR3 is TGTGCCAGCAGCTCTGGGGGGACTAGTCCCGGGGAGCTGTTTTTT.

The CDR3 region has the DNA TGCGCCAGCAGCCCTTGGACAGGGAGTAATGAAAAACTGTTTTTT. Translation: CASSPWTGSNEKLFF. This chain connects TRBV4-1 to TRBJ1-4, with TRBD1 matching 8 bases. Trimming removed 4 bases from V and 4 bases from J; junction bases left unmatched: 5. Per the germline V gene, CDR1 is MGHRA and CDR2 is YSYEKL. The CDR3 has 15 amino acids.

The V and J genes are TRBV5-4 and TRBJ2-7; D not certain. Per germline, CDR1 SGHNT and CDR2 YYREEE (reference sequence). This CDR3 is 13 amino acids long. V lost 5 bases to trimming and J lost 3 bases, with 12 bases between them. CDR3 sequence: CASSAAVNYEQYF. The CDR3 nucleotides are TGTGCCAGCAGTGCCGCGGTCAACTACGAGCAGTACTTC.

This chain connects TRBV28 to TRBJ2-5; 8 bases are a match to TRBD1. From germline, CDR1 is MDHEN and CDR2 SYDVKM. V shed 2 bases, J shed 4 bases, and the junction held 9 bases outside the gene matches. The length of the CDR3 is 16 residues. The DNA for the CDR3 is TGTGCCAGCAGTTTAAGTCAGGGGGCAGCTATAGAGACCCAGTACTTC. Protein sequence: CASSLSQGAAIETQYF.

The chain links TRBV30 to TRBJ1-5, with D hard to call. There are 16 residues in the CDR3. V lost 0 bases and J lost 4, with 16 bases in between. Germline V gives CDR1 GTSNPN, CDR2 SVGIG (reference sequence). CDR3 in amino acids: CAWSVGRDGGNQPQHF. Written as DNA, the CDR3 is TGTGCCTGGAGTGTGGGCCGTGACGGCGGGAATCAGCCCCAGCATTTT.

To note about this clone: An end of the junction does not agree with germline; a read error may underlie this. The chain recombines TRBV7-2 with TRBJ1-1; D is undetermined. Germline CDR1 is SGHTA and CDR2 is FQGNSA. The CDR3 has 15 residues. The CDR3 DNA sequence: TGTGTCAGCAGCTTAGAAATAGGAGTGAACACTGAAGCTTTCTTT. It yields the protein CVSSLEIGVNTEAFF. The full variable domain, with the rest looked up from reference TRBV7-2 and TRBJ1-1, is GAGVSQSPSNKVTEKGKDVELRCDPISGHTALYWYRQSLGQGLEFLIYFQGNSAPDKSGLPSDRFSAERTGGSVSTLTIQRTQQEDSAVYLCVSSLEIGVNTEAFFGQGTRLTVV.

The gene calls are TRBV2 and TRBJ1-2, with D perhaps TRBD1 (6 bases). The ends were cut back, 7 bases at V and 4 bases at J, with 16 bases in the middle. This CDR3 is 14 amino acids long. CDR1 and CDR2 from the germline V gene are SNHLY and FYNNEI. For the CDR3, the DNA is TGTGCCAGCATTGGTCAGGGGCGCTTCTATGGCTACACCTTC. This gives the protein CASIGQGRFYGYTF.

The chain links TRBV28 to TRBJ1-4, with TRBD1 as a possible D gene (5 bases). The germline V gene has CDR1 MDHEN and CDR2 SYDVKM. The CDR3 covers 14 residues. V gave up 3 bases and J gave up 5 bases, with 10 bases separating them. This CDR3 is CASSFEGRNEKLFF. The CDR3 bases are TGTGCCAGCAGTTTTGAGGGGAGGAATGAAAAACTGTTTTTT.

The chain is built from TRBV4-3 and TRBJ2-1; 10 bases agree with TRBD2. The germline V gene encodes CDR1 LGHNA and CDR2 YSLEER. J lost 7 bases, V lost 3 bases, and 9 bases had no gene match. This CDR3 contains 16 residues. CDR3 DNA sequence: TGCGCCAGCAGCCAGCGCCTAGCGGGAGAAGATAATGAGCAGTTCTTC. Protein sequence: CASSQRLAGEDNEQFF.

This CDR3 reads CASSSGPSMRRQGLPRTQPQHF. The CDR3, as DNA: TGTGCCAGCAGTTCGGGCCCCTCCATGCGAAGACAGGGGCTTCCTCGCACTCAGCCCCAGCATTTT. V and J are TRBV28 and TRBJ1-5; 8 bases match TRBD1. V shed 4 bases, J shed 6 bases, and the junction held 29 bases outside the gene matches. Germline-derived CDR1 and CDR2 are MDHEN and SYDVKM. This CDR3 has 22 amino acids. The complete variable domain, with remaining parts taken from reference TRBV28 and TRBJ1-5, reads DVKVTQSSRYLVKRTGEKVFLECVQDMDHENMFWYRQDPGLGLRLIYFSYDVKMKEKGDIPEGYSVSREKKERFSLILESASTNQTSMYLCASSSGPSMRRQGLPRTQPQHFGDGTRLSIL.

This chain joins TRBV2 and TRBJ1-3; 7 positions match TRBD1. CDR1 and CDR2 (germline): SNHLY, FYNNEI. The CDR3 spans 16 residues. With V trimmed by 5 bases and J by 0 bases, 7 bases remained unmatched. DNA for the CDR3: TGTGCCAGCAGTCGGGACAGAAGTCTCTCTGGAAACACCATATATTTT. As protein: CASSRDRSLSGNTIYF.

This chain uses TRBV7-2 with TRBJ2-7; D gene uncertain. The CDR3 is 13 residues long. V dropped 7 bases and J dropped 3 bases, with 13 bases sitting between them. CDR1 SGHTA and CDR2 FQGNSA come from the germline V gene. The CDR3 spells CASTRMSVYEQYF. CDR3 DNA: TGTGCCAGCACCCGAATGAGTGTCTACGAGCAGTACTTC.

The sample holds a few counts of this clone. This chain connects TRBV7-9 to TRBJ2-4, with D perhaps TRBD2 (7 bases). Germline loops: CDR1 SEHNR, CDR2 FQNEAQ (reference sequence). This CDR3 contains 16 residues. Deletions cut 5 bases from V and 3 bases from J, with 17 bases between. CDR3 in amino acids: CASSKRAGEGKNIQYF. DNA for the CDR3: TGTGCCAGCAGCAAAAGGGCAGGGGAGGGCAAAAACATTCAGTACTTC.

This chain joins TRBV28 and TRBJ1-1; TRBD1 matches 8 bases. CDR1 and CDR2 (germline): MDHEN, SYDVKM. V gave up 4 bases and J gave up 0 bases; unmatched junction bases: 4. The CDR3 totals 15 residues. Written as DNA, the CDR3 is TGTGCCAGCAGTTCCGGGGACAGGCTGAACACTGAAGCTTTCTTT. This codes for CASSSGDRLNTEAFF.

V usage is TRBV5-6 and J usage is TRBJ2-2; the match to TRBD2 covers 12 bases. Germline loops: CDR1 SGHDT, CDR2 YYEEEE. J was trimmed by 0 bases and V by 3 bases; bases with no gene match: 9. CDR3 size: 19 residues. The CDR3 loop reads CASSSWTSGAYANTGELFF. CDR3 nucleotide sequence: TGTGCCAGCAGCTCCTGGACTAGCGGGGCTTACGCGAACACCGGGGAGCTGTTTTTT. The entire variable domain, with the rest obtained from reference TRBV5-6 and TRBJ2-2, is as follows: DAGVTQSPTHLIKTRGQQVTLRCSPKSGHDTVSWYQQALGQGPQFIFQYYEEEERQRGNFPDRFSGHQFPNYSSELNVNALLLGDSALYLCASSSWTSGAYANTGELFFGEGSRLTVL.